These 9 T cell receptor beta chains share one sample of origin, sequenced in a study of cytomegalovirus exposure and HLA in healthy donors (dated by TCRdb to about 2017). The method behind the library was the immunoSEQ multiplex PCR assay. The multiplex PCR relied on a mix of 60 forward primers for TCR Vbeta segments and 13 reverse primers for TCR Jbeta segments. TCRdb took over this immuneACCESS table, retaining in-frame rearrangements with V and J assigned. Such tables are incomplete; in checked studies, under half of the missing clones stem from an unresolved V gene, and the remainder is unexplained. In this sample the table shows 250,000 or so clones, 70% to 90% of which occur a single time. The ten largest clones represent 1% to 1.5% of the sample. The material sequenced was PBMCs. The receptors were gathered from a human donor in good health.

The chain joins TRBV5-6 to TRBJ1-1; 10 bases are a match to TRBD1. Germline lookup yields CDR1 SGHDT and CDR2 YYEEEE. The V and J ends lost 3 bases and 5 bases, in that order; junction bases with no gene match: 7. The CDR3 sequence is 15 residues long. The CDR3 region is CASSSGDRGRTEAFF. DNA of the CDR3: TGTGCCAGCAGCTCCGGTGACAGGGGGCGAACTGAAGCTTTCTTT.

The genes are TRBV18 and TRBJ2-1, with a tentative D call TRBD2 (6 bases). Per germline, CDR1 KGHSH and CDR2 LQKENI. Trimming left V 6 bases short and J 6 bases short, with 15 bases between. This CDR3 is 14 amino acids long. The CDR3 DNA reads as TGTGCCAGCTCGTCGGGGGAGTTTTTCAATGAGCAGTTCTTC. Its protein is CASSSGEFFNEQFF.

The gene calls are TRBV5-1 and TRBJ1-2, with no clear D. Per germline, CDR1 SGHRS and CDR2 YFSETQ. The CDR3 length is 14 residues. V lost 6 bases and J lost 2, with 14 bases in between. CDR3 loop: CASTEMEGNYGYTF. In nucleotides, the CDR3 is TGCGCCAGCACTGAAATGGAGGGAAACTATGGCTACACCTTC.

The chain couples TRBV5-1 to TRBJ2-7; maybe TRBD1 (6 bases). Germline values: CDR1 SGHRS, CDR2 YFSETQ. This CDR3 contains 15 residues. The V gene lost 4 bases and the J gene lost 2 bases, with 16 bases spanning the gap. The CDR3 spells CASSQDSFKPYEQYF. In nucleotides, the CDR3 is TGCGCCAGCAGCCAGGACAGCTTTAAGCCCTACGAGCAGTACTTC.

The chain joins TRBV29-1 to TRBJ1-5, with D hard to call. Between the trimmed V and J ends, which lost 7 bases and 2 bases, there was a span of 12 bases. The germline V gene has CDR1 SQVTM and CDR2 ANQGSEA. CDR3 length: 13 residues. CDR3 DNA: TGCAGCGCTACGAGGGATGGCAATCAGCCCCAGCATTTT. Translated: CSATRDGNQPQHF.

CDR3 region: CASRDGTGTGNTIYF. The CDR3, as DNA: TGTGCCAGCAGGGACGGGACAGGGACCGGAAACACCATATATTTT. V is TRBV6-6 and J is TRBJ1-3; 9 bases match TRBD1. CDR3 length equals 15 residues. With 6 bases clipped from V and 4 bases from J, the junction kept 7 bases outside the gene matches. CDR1 MNHNY and CDR2 SVGAGI come from the germline V gene (reference sequence).

V gene TRBV19 combines with J gene TRBJ2-7; 8 bases are shared with TRBD1. CDR3 size: 12 residues. CDR1 is LNHDA and CDR2 is SQIVND in the germline V gene (reference sequence). Losses at the gene ends were 8 bases for V and 5 bases for J; bases not matched to a gene: 5. The CDR3 DNA reads as TGTGCCAGTGGACAGGGTAGCCACGAGCAGTACTTC. Encoded protein: CASGQGSHEQYF.

The chain uses TRBV11-2 and TRBJ2-4; perhaps TRBD1 as D (6 bases). The CDR3 runs 15 residues. With 5 bases removed from V and 0 bases from J, the gap between germline ends came to 11 bases. Per the germline V gene, CDR1 is SGHAT and CDR2 is FQNNGV. CDR3 in amino acids: CASSTIQGAKNIQYF. The CDR3 DNA follows: TGTGCCAGCAGCACGATACAGGGAGCCAAAAACATTCAGTACTTC.

This clone was seen only once. V and J are TRBV27 and TRBJ2-7; D is uncertain. In germline, CDR1 is MNHEY, CDR2 SMNVEV (reference sequence). The CDR3 contains 13 residues. The V end lost 3 bases, the J end lost 6 bases, and 12 bases lay between the germline ends. CDR3 residues: CASSFGSGSEQYF. The CDR3 nucleotides are TGTGCCAGCAGTTTTGGGTCAGGAAGCGAGCAGTACTTC.